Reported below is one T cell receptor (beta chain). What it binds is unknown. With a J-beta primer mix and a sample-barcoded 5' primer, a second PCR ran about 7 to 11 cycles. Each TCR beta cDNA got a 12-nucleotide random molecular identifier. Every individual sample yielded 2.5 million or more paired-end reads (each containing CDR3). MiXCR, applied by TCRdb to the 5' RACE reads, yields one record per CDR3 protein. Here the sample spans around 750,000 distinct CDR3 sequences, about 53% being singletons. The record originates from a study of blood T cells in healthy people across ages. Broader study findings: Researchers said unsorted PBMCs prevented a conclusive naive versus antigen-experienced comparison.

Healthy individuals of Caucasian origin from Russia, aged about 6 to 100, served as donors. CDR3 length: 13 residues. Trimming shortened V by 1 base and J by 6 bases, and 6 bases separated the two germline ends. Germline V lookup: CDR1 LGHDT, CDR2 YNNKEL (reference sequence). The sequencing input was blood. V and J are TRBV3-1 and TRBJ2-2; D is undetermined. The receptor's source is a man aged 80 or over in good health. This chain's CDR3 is CASSQVVSGELFF. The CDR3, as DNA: TGTGCCAGCAGCCAAGTGGTCTCCGGGGAGCTGTTTTTT.